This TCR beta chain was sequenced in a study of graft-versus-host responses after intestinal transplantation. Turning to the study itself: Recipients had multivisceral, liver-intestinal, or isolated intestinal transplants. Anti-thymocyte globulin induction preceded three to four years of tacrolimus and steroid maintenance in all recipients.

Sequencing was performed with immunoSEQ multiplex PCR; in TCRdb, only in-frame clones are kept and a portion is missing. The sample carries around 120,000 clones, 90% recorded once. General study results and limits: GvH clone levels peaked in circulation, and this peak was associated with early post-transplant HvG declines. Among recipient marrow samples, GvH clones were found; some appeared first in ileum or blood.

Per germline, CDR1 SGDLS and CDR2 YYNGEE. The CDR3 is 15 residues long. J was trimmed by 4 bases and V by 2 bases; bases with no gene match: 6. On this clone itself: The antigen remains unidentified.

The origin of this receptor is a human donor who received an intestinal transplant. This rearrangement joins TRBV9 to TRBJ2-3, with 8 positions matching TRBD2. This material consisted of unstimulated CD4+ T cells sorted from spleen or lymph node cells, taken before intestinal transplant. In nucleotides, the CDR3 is TGTGCCAGCAGCGTCACCAGCGGGAGTGCAGATACGCAGTATTTT. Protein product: CASSVTSGSADTQYF.